The next 20 T cell receptor beta chains were all read from a single sample in a study of blood T cell repertoires in COVID-19. Some clones are missing from TCRdb's copy, which holds only in-frame ones; the method was immunoSEQ multiplex PCR. This table holds around 100,000 clones, more than 75% found once. Input material: peripheral blood. These receptors were taken from a man aged 25-40 years in a cohort sampled during active COVID-19.

The chain uses TRBV7-2 and TRBJ2-5; TRBD2 might be the D (6 bases). The CDR3 has 15 amino acids. The ends were cut back, 7 bases at V and 5 bases at J, with 20 bases in the middle. The germline V gene encodes CDR1 SGHTA and CDR2 FQGNSA. CDR3 sequence reads: CASTKEVGTRETQYF. The CDR3 nucleotides read TGTGCCAGCACCAAGGAGGTGGGGACTCGGGAGACCCAGTACTTC.

This chain links TRBV7-2 with TRBJ2-7; 9 bases line up with TRBD1. CDR1 is SGHTA and CDR2 is FQGNSA in the germline V gene. CDR3 length: 15 residues. V gave up 2 bases and J gave up 5 bases; unmatched junction bases: 7. The CDR3 region is CASSLRGGQGDEQYF. DNA for the CDR3: TGTGCCAGCAGCTTAAGGGGGGGACAGGGCGACGAGCAGTACTTC.

The chain employs TRBV4-1 and TRBJ2-3, with TRBD2 identical over 14 bases. The length of the CDR3 is 19 residues. The germline gives CDR1 MGHRA, CDR2 YSYEKL. Unmatched junction bases numbered 12, after V lost 5 bases and J lost 2 bases. The CDR3 is CASSLRLAGGLRDTDTQYF. DNA for the CDR3: TGCGCCAGCAGCTTACGACTAGCGGGGGGGCTTAGGGACACAGATACGCAGTATTTT.

The chain is built from TRBV6-5 and TRBJ2-1; TRBD2 matches at 7 bases. From germline, CDR1 is MNHEY and CDR2 SVGAGI. This CDR3 is 16 amino acids long. Trimming cost V 2 bases and J 5 bases; bases outside gene matches: 9. CDR3 region: CASSYASGAGDNEQFF. CDR3 bases: TGTGCCAGCAGTTACGCGAGCGGGGCCGGGGACAATGAGCAGTTCTTC.

V is TRBV3-1 (or the pseudogene TRBV3-2) and J is TRBJ1-2; D is unclear. The germline V and J ends were trimmed by 3 bases and 2 bases, with 4 bases remaining between them. The CDR3 covers 12 residues. Germline V gene lookup returns CDR1 LGHDT and CDR2 YNNKEL (reference sequence). CDR3 region: CASSQGNYGYTF. The DNA of the CDR3 is TGTGCCAGCAGCCAGGGCAACTATGGCTACACCTTC.

This chain connects TRBV7-2 to TRBJ2-5, with D possibly matching TRBD1 (6 bases). The ends were cut back, 3 bases at V and 6 bases at J, with 14 bases in the middle. Germline V gene sequence: CDR1 SGHTA, CDR2 FQGNSA. The CDR3 runs to 14 residues. CDR3 loop: CASSLVQGRKTQYF. Here the CDR3 DNA reads TGTGCCAGCAGCTTGGTACAGGGTCGAAAGACCCAGTACTTC.

This chain uses TRBV27 with TRBJ2-1; 10 bases align to TRBD1. Germline CDR1 MNHEY, CDR2 SMNVEV (reference sequence). There are 15 residues in the CDR3. The junction had 9 bases not matched to a gene; V was cut back by 10 bases and J by 3 bases. CDR3 sequence reads: CATPLRDRGYNEQFF. The DNA of the CDR3 is TGTGCCACCCCCTTAAGGGACAGGGGCTACAATGAGCAGTTCTTC.

CDR3 sequence reads: CASSPLPGGDEKLFF. In DNA form, the CDR3 reads TGTGCCAGCAGCCCTCTCCCCGGGGGAGATGAAAAACTGTTTTTT. This chain links TRBV2 with TRBJ1-4; TRBD1 might be the D (5 bases). Germline-derived CDR1 and CDR2 are SNHLY and FYNNEI. This CDR3 spans 15 amino acids. V was pared by 6 bases and J by 6 bases, with 17 bases between.

The chain couples TRBV5-1 to TRBJ2-5; 13 nucleotides line up with TRBD2. Germline-derived CDR1 and CDR2 are SGHRS and YFSETQ. This CDR3 has 15 amino acids. J gave up 2 bases and V 4 bases, and 2 bases lay outside the gene matches. CDR3 nucleotide sequence: TGCGCCAGCAGCCCGGGACTAGCGGGGCAAGAGACCCAGTACTTC. Residues: CASSPGLAGQETQYF.

This clone was recorded a few times. The gene calls are TRBV24-1 and TRBJ2-2; 8 bases fit TRBD2. J lost 3 bases, V lost 4 bases, and 3 bases had no gene match. CDR1 is KGHDR, CDR2 SFDVKD, per germline. The CDR3 totals 15 residues. Here the CDR3 reads CATSDPGGDTGELFF. CDR3 coding DNA: TGTGCCACCAGTGACCCGGGGGGGGACACCGGGGAGCTGTTTTTT.

The chain combines TRBV7-9 with TRBJ2-1; 7 bases match TRBD1. CDR3 length: 12 amino acids. J gave up 6 bases and V 6 bases, and 2 bases lay outside the gene matches. In germline, CDR1 is SEHNR, CDR2 FQNEAQ (reference sequence). CDR3 sequence: CASSRQGNEQFF. The CDR3 nucleotides are TGTGCCAGCAGTCGACAGGGCAATGAGCAGTTCTTC.

This CDR3 is CASRHPEGETQYF. DNA of the CDR3: TGTGCCAGCAGGCATCCAGAGGGTGAGACCCAGTACTTC. The chain carries TRBV12-3 or TRBV12-4 and TRBJ2-5; tentatively, D is TRBD2 (5 bases). The germline V and J ends were trimmed by 6 bases and 5 bases, with 13 bases remaining between them. CDR3 length: 13 amino acids.

This clone was detected once. CDR3 loop: CASSVGVGEGMNTEAFF. CDR3 bases: TGTGCCAGCAGCGTGGGGGTAGGGGAAGGCATGAACACTGAAGCTTTCTTT. The chain joins TRBV5-6 to TRBJ1-1; tentatively, D is TRBD1 (5 bases). The V end was cut by 4 bases, the J end by 0 bases, with 19 bases between. Germline V gene sequence: CDR1 SGHDT, CDR2 YYEEEE. CDR3 length equals 17 residues.

The chain combines TRBV30 with TRBJ2-4; D not resolved. Germline V gives CDR1 GTSNPN, CDR2 SVGIG (reference sequence). The CDR3 consists of 15 residues. The V gene lost 0 bases and the J gene lost 0 bases, with 9 bases spanning the gap. DNA for the CDR3: TGTGCCTGGAGTGTACTGAGTGGAGCCAAAAACATTCAGTACTTC. Amino acid sequence: CAWSVLSGAKNIQYF.

The chain has TRBV10-1 and TRBJ1-5; D gene ambiguous. The germline V gene encodes CDR1 WNHNN and CDR2 SYGVQD (reference sequence). V lost 2 bases, J lost 0 bases, and 11 bases lay in between. CDR3 length: 16 amino acids. CDR3 protein: CASSETPADSNQPQHF. In DNA form, the CDR3 reads TGCGCCAGCAGTGAGACCCCGGCGGATAGCAATCAGCCCCAGCATTTT.

V usage is TRBV29-1 and J usage is TRBJ2-2; 8 bases align to TRBD1. J was trimmed by 7 bases and V by 0 bases; bases with no gene match: 10. The CDR3 length is 16 residues. CDR1 and CDR2 (germline): SQVTM, ANQGSEA. CDR3 in amino acids: CSVEEGRGLAGGELFF. Here the CDR3 DNA reads TGCAGCGTTGAAGAAGGCAGGGGGCTGGCAGGCGGGGAGCTGTTTTTT.

This rearrangement joins TRBV28 to TRBJ2-4; D remains ambiguous. This CDR3 contains 13 residues. The germline V and J ends were trimmed by 3 bases and 3 bases, with 6 bases remaining between them. Germline loops: CDR1 MDHEN, CDR2 SYDVKM. CDR3 DNA sequence: TGTGCCAGCAGTTTTCAGGACAAAAACATTCAGTACTTC. Its protein is CASSFQDKNIQYF. The variable domain in full, with the rest retrieved from reference TRBV28 and TRBJ2-4, is DVKVTQSSRYLVKRTGEKVFLECVQDMDHENMFWYRQDPGLGLRLIYFSYDVKMKEKGDIPEGYSVSREKKERFSLILESASTNQTSMYLCASSFQDKNIQYFGAGTRLSVL.

The chain has TRBV2 and TRBJ2-5; TRBD1 matches 11 bases. V lost 4 bases to trimming and J lost 4 bases; unmatched junction nucleotides: 2. Per germline, CDR1 SNHLY and CDR2 FYNNEI. This CDR3 region has 14 residues. In DNA form, the CDR3 reads TGTGCCAGCAGTGCCGGGACAGGGGGAGAGACCCAGTACTTC. Its translation is CASSAGTGGETQYF.

V gene TRBV5-4 combines with J gene TRBJ1-4; 8 bases are a match to TRBD1. CDR1 SGHNT and CDR2 YYREEE come from the germline V gene (reference sequence). This CDR3 has 15 amino acids. V shed 1 base, J shed 7 bases, and the junction held 6 bases outside the gene matches. The CDR3 DNA reads TGTGCCAGCAGCTTGCTCACAGGGGGGATTGAAAAACTGTTTTTT. Translated, it gives CASSLLTGGIEKLFF.

The chain combines TRBV2 with TRBJ2-2; TRBD1 agrees at 10 bases. With V trimmed by 5 bases and J by 6 bases, 9 bases remained unmatched. The V gene's germline CDR1 is SNHLY and CDR2 FYNNEI. This CDR3 contains 16 residues. The CDR3 is CASSPDDRGPAGELFF. In DNA form, the CDR3 reads TGTGCCAGCAGTCCAGATGACAGGGGGCCTGCCGGGGAGCTGTTTTTT.